Listed here is a single T cell receptor (beta chain). What it binds is not known. The data originate from a study of a mutant IDH1 vaccine in newly diagnosed glioma. The table came from immunoSEQ multiplex PCR; TCRdb's copy has only in-frame clones and leaves some out. This sample carries 100,000 to 120,000 clones, 90% of them seen once, and the ten largest clones take roughly 0.61%. This CDR3 has 14 amino acids. Germline CDR1 reads SGHTA; CDR2 reads FQGTGA. V was trimmed by 6 bases and J by 1 base, leaving 12 bases between them. The sample's time point: week 11, during vaccination. In every dose of vaccine, 300 ug of mutant IDH1 20-mer peptide was given alongside topical imiquimod. The study enrolled donors with new WHO grade 3 or 4 IDH1-mutant, ATRX-lost astrocytomas.

V usage is TRBV7-3 and J usage is TRBJ1-1; unclear D gene. This specimen consisted of PBMCs, obtained from a glioma patient whose treatment included an IDH1 peptide vaccine. The receptor comes from a woman aged 50 to 65 with glioma. CDR3 protein: CASRLNTENTEAFF. CDR3 bases: TGTGCCAGCAGACTAAATACAGAGAACACTGAAGCTTTCTTT.